The 24 T cell receptor beta chains presented below share a single source sample, sequenced in a study of regulatory dendritic cells for organ transplantation. Assay used: immunoSEQ multiplex PCR; TCRdb lists only in-frame clones, some missing. The repertoire has 12,000 or so clones, around 66% of them found once; the top ten carry approximately 20%. Sequencing was carried out using memory CD8+ T cells from blood. Subset reported: CD45RO+ memory T cells. The receptors stem from a human donor in good health.

With respect to this clone: The junction departs from the called germline gene at one end, perhaps through a read error. V usage is TRBV6-1 and J usage is TRBJ2-7; TRBD1 is a possible D gene (6 bases). Germline lookup yields CDR1 MNHNS and CDR2 SASEGT. The CDR3 length is 17 residues. CDR3 in amino acids: CAISESQASGDRNEQYF. CDR3 DNA sequence: TGTGCCATCAGTGAGTCGCAAGCTTCAGGGGATAGGAACGAGCAGTACTTC.

The chain combines TRBV4-2 with TRBJ2-1, with D tentatively TRBD2 (5 bases). The V end lost 1 base, the J end lost 5 bases, and 12 bases lay between the germline ends. CDR3 length equals 15 residues. Germline V gene lookup returns CDR1 LGHNA and CDR2 YNFKEQ. This CDR3 is CASSQGSSDHNEQFF. As DNA, the CDR3 is TGTGCCAGCAGCCAAGGTAGTAGCGATCACAATGAGCAGTTCTTC.

The chain is built from TRBV4-2 and TRBJ2-3, with D tentatively TRBD2 (5 bases). Trimming took off 0 bases at V and 4 bases at J, with 14 bases between the two ends. CDR3 length: 16 amino acids. CDR1 and CDR2 from the germline V gene are LGHNA and YNFKEQ. The CDR3 is CASSQEFGGPPDTQYF. The CDR3 DNA reads as TGTGCCAGCAGCCAAGAGTTCGGCGGGCCCCCAGATACGCAGTATTTT.

This clone was seen just once. The genes are TRBV7-9 and TRBJ1-4; D ambiguous. The germline CDR1 and CDR2 sequences are SEHNR and FQNEAQ (reference sequence). V was clipped by 5 bases and J by 8 bases, with 18 bases between them. The CDR3 covers 15 residues. CDR3 in DNA: TGTGCCAGCAGCGATTATCAGCAGAGTCTGGAAAAACTGTTTTTT. Protein product: CASSDYQQSLEKLFF.

The chain recombines TRBV2 with TRBJ2-7; perhaps TRBD1 as D (6 bases). The CDR3 sequence is 13 residues long. The germline gives CDR1 SNHLY, CDR2 FYNNEI. The germline V and J ends were trimmed by 10 bases and 6 bases, with 19 bases remaining between them. CDR3 bases: TGTGCCACCGAGCCCCGGGACATCGGCGAGCAGTACTTC. It yields the protein CATEPRDIGEQYF.

This chain's CDR3 is CASSYSGANYGYTF. As DNA, the CDR3 is TGTGCCAGCAGTTACTCCGGGGCAAACTATGGCTACACCTTC. The chain carries TRBV2 and TRBJ1-2; a weak D match, TRBD1 (5 bases). Per the germline V gene, CDR1 is SNHLY and CDR2 is FYNNEI. This CDR3 has 14 amino acids. With 5 bases removed from V and 2 bases from J, the gap between germline ends came to 12 bases.

In its sample, this clone ranks as medium-sized. This chain uses TRBV7-9 with TRBJ2-7, with TRBD2 as a possible D gene (5 bases). The V and J ends lost 1 base and 2 bases respectively, with 15 bases between them. The length of the CDR3 is 16 residues. Germline V gene lookup returns CDR1 SEHNR and CDR2 FQNEAQ (reference sequence). The CDR3 DNA follows: TGTGCCAGCAGCTTAGAGTCGGGGAACCGCCCCTACGAGCAGTACTTC. Its protein is CASSLESGNRPYEQYF. The variable domain in full, with the rest retrieved from reference TRBV7-9 and TRBJ2-7, is DTGVSQNPRHKITKRGQNVTFRCDPISEHNRLYWYRQTLGQGPEFLTYFQNEAQLEKSRLLSDRFSAERPKGSFSTLEIQRTEQGDSAMYLCASSLESGNRPYEQYFGPGTRLTVT.

The J gene is TRBJ2-2, the V gene TRBV6-4; D gene unclear. The CDR3 sequence is 13 residues long. V shed 0 bases and J shed 4 bases, with 3 bases lying between them. CDR1 and CDR2 (germline): MRHNA, SNTAGT. The CDR3 coding sequence is TGTGCCAGCAGTGACTCGGCCACCGGGGAGCTGTTTTTT. Encoded protein: CASSDSATGELFF.

The rearrangement joins TRBV6-1 to TRBJ2-1; D unclear. The CDR3 has 14 residues. Trimming shortened V by 6 bases and J by 0 bases, and 9 bases separated the two germline ends. Germline loops: CDR1 MNHNS, CDR2 SASEGT. CDR3 sequence (DNA): TGTGCCAGCAGGCCCCCCAGCTCCTACAATGAGCAGTTCTTC. This sequence encodes CASRPPSSYNEQFF.

This chain connects TRBV7-9 to TRBJ2-1; D unclear. The ends were cut back, 5 bases at V and 3 bases at J, with 8 bases in the middle. Per the germline V gene, CDR1 is SEHNR and CDR2 is FQNEAQ (reference sequence). CDR3 length: 13 residues. The CDR3 DNA is TGTGCCAGCAGCCTCAATGACTACAATGAGCAGTTCTTC. Translation gives CASSLNDYNEQFF.

The chain has TRBV7-9 and TRBJ1-2; no clear D gene. V shed 1 base and J shed 8 bases, with 14 bases lying between them. CDR3 length: 14 residues. Germline lookup yields CDR1 SEHNR and CDR2 FQNEAQ (reference sequence). CDR3 protein: CASSLVGGLGGYTF. DNA for the CDR3: TGTGCCAGCAGCTTAGTCGGTGGGCTCGGGGGCTACACCTTC.

The table lists this clone with a few counts. This chain connects TRBV27 to TRBJ1-2, with 10 bases identical to TRBD1. The length of the CDR3 is 16 residues. CDR1 and CDR2 (germline): MNHEY, SMNVEV (reference sequence). Losses at the gene ends were 4 bases for V and 8 bases for J; bases not matched to a gene: 13. The CDR3 loop is CASSSAGDRGRRGYTF. CDR3 DNA sequence: TGTGCCAGCAGTTCCGCCGGTGACAGGGGGCGGCGGGGCTACACCTTC.

The J gene is TRBJ2-3, the V gene TRBV9; D not certain. CDR3 size: 12 residues. V dropped 1 base and J dropped 5 bases, with 5 bases sitting between them. Germline CDR1 SGDLS, CDR2 YYNGEE. The CDR3, as DNA: TGTGCCAGCAGCGTAACCGGAGATACGCAGTATTTT. Its translation is CASSVTGDTQYF. The whole variable domain, filled in from reference TRBV9 and TRBJ2-3, reads DSGVTQTPKHLITATGQRVTLRCSPRSGDLSVYWYQQSLDQGLQFLIQYYNGEERAKGNILERFSAQQFPDLHSELNLSSLELGDSALYFCASSVTGDTQYFGPGTRLTVL.

The chain couples TRBV14 to TRBJ2-5; the match to TRBD2 covers 10 bases. CDR3 length: 15 amino acids. Germline CDR1 and CDR2: SGHDN and FVKESK. Germline trimming cut 2 bases from V and 5 bases from J; bases unmatched to any gene: 5. The CDR3 nucleotides read TGTGCCAGCAGCCAAAGCGGGGGGGCCGGGGAGACCCAGTACTTC. Its translation is CASSQSGGAGETQYF.

J is TRBJ1-3 and V is TRBV11-2; no firm D call. This CDR3 is 15 amino acids long. Trimming cost V 4 bases and J 0 bases, with 10 bases left between them. The germline gives CDR1 SGHAT, CDR2 FQNNGV. CDR3 residues: CASSSGPFSGNTIYF. For the CDR3, the DNA is TGTGCCAGCAGCTCGGGCCCATTCTCTGGAAACACCATATATTTT.

The chain couples TRBV6-4 to TRBJ2-2, with a weak D call TRBD1 (5 bases). Trimming cost V 2 bases and J 5 bases, with 9 bases left between them. Germline V lookup: CDR1 MRHNA, CDR2 SNTAGT. CDR3 length: 14 residues. CDR3 protein: CASSDRGGTGELFF. For the CDR3, the DNA is TGTGCCAGCAGTGACAGGGGTGGAACCGGGGAGCTGTTTTTT.

The chain couples TRBV16 to TRBJ1-1, with D perhaps TRBD1 (5 bases). Germline loops: CDR1 KGHSY, CDR2 FQNENV. The ends were cut back, 2 bases at V and 1 base at J, with 5 bases in the middle. This CDR3 is 13 amino acids long. CDR3 protein: CASSQDRNTEAFF. CDR3 nucleotides: TGTGCCAGCAGCCAAGACAGGAACACTGAAGCTTTCTTT.

This clone turned up a few times. This chain links TRBV27 with TRBJ1-1, with a weak D call TRBD1 (6 bases). From germline, CDR1 is MNHEY and CDR2 SMNVEV (reference sequence). This CDR3 contains 13 residues. The V end lost 8 bases, the J end lost 1 base, and 11 bases lay between the germline ends. Written as DNA, the CDR3 is TGTGCCAGCCGTGTGGGGGCGAACACTGAAGCTTTCTTT. It codes for CASRVGANTEAFF.

V usage is TRBV7-3 and J usage is TRBJ2-1; 9 nucleotides line up with TRBD2. The CDR3 is 13 amino acids. CDR1 is SGHTA and CDR2 is FQGTGA in the germline V gene. After removal of 1 base from V and 8 bases from J, the junction contained 0 bases not matched to a gene. This chain's CDR3 is CASSLSGGDEQFF. DNA of the CDR3: TGTGCCAGCAGCTTAAGCGGGGGGGATGAGCAGTTCTTC.

The J gene is TRBJ2-7, the V gene TRBV5-4, with D perhaps matching TRBD1 (5 bases). The CDR3 has 15 amino acids. The germline V and J ends were trimmed by 4 bases and 5 bases, with 19 bases remaining between them. Germline V gives CDR1 SGHNT, CDR2 YYREEE (reference sequence). The CDR3 DNA follows: TGTGCCAGCAGCGCAGTAGTGGGGCCTTCACACGAGCAGTACTTC. This sequence encodes CASSAVVGPSHEQYF.

The genes are TRBV6-5 and TRBJ2-6; D is perhaps TRBD1 (5 bases). Germline V CDR1 and CDR2: MNHEY, SVGAGI. Between the trimmed V and J ends, which lost 4 bases and 3 bases, there was a span of 7 bases. The CDR3 consists of 14 residues. CDR3 DNA sequence: TGTGCCAGCAGTTGGACAAATGGGGCCAACGTCCTGACTTTC. Protein: CASSWTNGANVLTF.

V usage is TRBV14 and J usage is TRBJ2-7; D is unclear. The CDR3 extends over 13 amino acids. Looked up from germline, CDR1 is SGHDN and CDR2 is FVKESK. Trimming left V 3 bases short and J 8 bases short, with 14 bases between. CDR3 in DNA: TGTGCCAGCAGCCATGGCCGGCCGGGCCAGCAGTACTTC. Protein sequence: CASSHGRPGQQYF.

The chain couples TRBV15 to TRBJ2-1, with 7 bases that match TRBD2. This CDR3 is 15 amino acids long. The junction had 6 bases not matched to a gene; V was cut back by 3 bases and J by 4 bases. Germline loops: CDR1 LNHNV, CDR2 YYDKDF (reference sequence). CDR3: CATSRAGDPYNEQFF. The CDR3 region has the DNA TGTGCCACCAGCAGGGCGGGGGACCCTTACAATGAGCAGTTCTTC. The variable domain in full, completed from reference TRBV15 and TRBJ2-1, reads DAMVIQNPRYQVTQFGKPVTLSCSQTLNHNVMYWYQQKSSQAPKLLFHYYDKDFNNEADTPDNFQSRRPNTSFCFLDIRSPGLGDTAMYLCATSRAGDPYNEQFFGPGTRLTVL.

The chain uses TRBV12-5 and TRBJ1-1, with a weak D call TRBD1 (5 bases). Germline CDR1 reads LGHNT; CDR2 reads FRNRAP. The CDR3 runs 16 residues. Trimming removed 3 bases at V and 1 base at J, with 15 bases between. As DNA, the CDR3 is TGTGCTAGTGGTTTTGTCTGGGCAGGGCGGAACACTGAAGCTTTCTTT. This sequence encodes CASGFVWAGRNTEAFF. The whole variable domain, filled in from reference TRBV12-5 and TRBJ1-1, reads DARVTQTPRHKVTEMGQEVTMRCQPILGHNTVFWYRQTMMQGLELLAYFRNRAPLDDSGMPKDRFSAEMPDATLATLKIQPSEPRDSAVYFCASGFVWAGRNTEAFFGQGTRLTVV.